The source of this T cell receptor beta chain is a study of cytomegalovirus exposure and HLA in healthy donors. The PCR contained 60 Vbeta and 13 Jbeta primers. The assay was immunoSEQ multiplex PCR, and TCRdb's table has in-frame clones only and misses some. The sample contains 210,000 or so clones, around three quarters of which appear only once. Trimming shortened V by 4 bases and J by 3 bases, and 16 bases separated the two germline ends. The germline V gene encodes CDR1 SGHTS and CDR2 YDEGEE. There are 15 residues in the CDR3. Study findings and constraints: Most CMV-associated TCR beta chains were later found to appear HLA-restricted. Analysis was carried out at a later point, and it linked a missense DCLRE1C variant to TCR beta V- and J-gene trimming.

With respect to this clone: Its antigen is currently unknown.

The receptor was derived from a man aged 35-49 years in good health and CMV-seronegative. The chain carries TRBV5-8 and TRBJ1-1; no firm D call. The sequencing input was PBMCs. The CDR3 loop is CASSKYQESHTEAFF. The DNA of the CDR3 is TGTGCCAGCAGCAAGTATCAGGAATCACACACTGAAGCTTTCTTT.